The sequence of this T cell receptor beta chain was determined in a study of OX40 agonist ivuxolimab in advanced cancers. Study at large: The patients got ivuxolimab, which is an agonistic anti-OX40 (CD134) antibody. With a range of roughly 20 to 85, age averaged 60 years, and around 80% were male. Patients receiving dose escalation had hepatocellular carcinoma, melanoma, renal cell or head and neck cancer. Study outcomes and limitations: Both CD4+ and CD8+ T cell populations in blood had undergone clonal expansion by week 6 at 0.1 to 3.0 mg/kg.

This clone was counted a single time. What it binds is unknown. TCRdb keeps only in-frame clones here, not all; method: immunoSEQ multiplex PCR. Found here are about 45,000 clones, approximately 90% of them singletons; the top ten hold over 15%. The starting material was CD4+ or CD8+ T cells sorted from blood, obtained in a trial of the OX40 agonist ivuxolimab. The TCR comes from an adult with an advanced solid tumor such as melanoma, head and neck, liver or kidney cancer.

The CDR3 reads CASSYGASYEQYF. CDR3 nucleotide sequence: TGTGCCAGCAGTTACGGGGCTAGCTACGAGCAGTACTTC. The V gene is TRBV6-5, the J gene TRBJ2-7, with D perhaps matching TRBD1 (5 bases). Trimming left V 2 bases short and J 3 bases short, with 8 bases between. This CDR3 region has 13 residues. Germline CDR1 is MNHEY and CDR2 is SVGAGI.